One sample yielded the 5 T cell receptor beta chains listed below, sequenced in a study of control samples from healthy donors and cancer patients. The method was immunoSEQ multiplex PCR; TCRdb's version includes in-frame clones alone and lacks a portion of them. In the table there are fewer than 45,000 clones, around 93% of which are singletons. What was sequenced was PBMCs. Every receptor here comes from a woman aged 40 to 49 with head and neck cancer.

The rearrangement links TRBV3-1 (or the pseudogene TRBV3-2) to TRBJ2-1; 8 nucleotides agree with TRBD2. Germline CDR1 LGHDT, CDR2 YNNKEL (reference sequence). V shed 4 bases and J 4 bases; nucleotides not matched to a gene: 9. The CDR3 is made up of 16 amino acids. DNA of the CDR3: TGTGCCAGCAGCCCCCTCGGGGGGGGAATTTACAATGAGCAGTTCTTC. Residues: CASSPLGGGIYNEQFF.

V is TRBV27 and J is TRBJ2-5; D gene uncertain. This CDR3 spans 17 amino acids. Trimming stripped 5 bases from V and 2 bases from J, with 21 bases between. Germline loops: CDR1 MNHEY, CDR2 SMNVEV (reference sequence). The CDR3 reads CASSPPPANRRQETQYF. In nucleotides, the CDR3 is TGTGCCAGCAGTCCACCCCCCGCAAATCGACGTCAAGAGACCCAGTACTTC.

The chain combines TRBV4-2 with TRBJ1-5, with TRBD1 identical over 10 bases. J gave up 4 bases and V 1 base, and 1 base lay outside the gene matches. The CDR3 consists of 15 residues. Germline assignment: CDR1 LGHNA and CDR2 YNFKEQ. The CDR3: CASSQGGQGNQPQHF. CDR3 coding DNA: TGTGCCAGCAGCCAAGGGGGACAGGGGAATCAGCCCCAGCATTTT.

The J gene is TRBJ2-1, the V gene TRBV18; weak D call: TRBD2 (5 bases). V was shortened by 1 base and J by 7 bases, with 11 bases between the two germline ends. There are 14 residues in the CDR3. The V gene's germline CDR1 is KGHSH and CDR2 LQKENI. Written as DNA, the CDR3 is TGTGCCAGCTCACCACTCCGGACTGATAATGAGCAGTTCTTC. It encodes CASSPLRTDNEQFF. Full variable domain (outside the CDR3, taken from reference TRBV18 and TRBJ2-1): NAGVMQNPRHLVRRRGQEARLRCSPMKGHSHVYWYRQLPEEGLKFMVYLQKENIIDESGMPKERFSAEFPKEGPSILRIQQVVRGDSAAYFCASSPLRTDNEQFFGPGTRLTVL.

This rearrangement joins TRBV7-2 to TRBJ2-2, with a possible D match to TRBD2 (6 bases). Germline CDR1 SGHTA, CDR2 FQGNSA. Between the trimmed V and J ends, which lost 2 bases and 2 bases, there was a span of 15 bases. The CDR3 is made up of 17 amino acids. In DNA form, the CDR3 reads TGTGCCAGCAGCTTAAGAGGAGGCGGGACTAACACCGGGGAGCTGTTTTTT. Translated, it gives CASSLRGGGTNTGELFF.